The rows below give T cell receptor beta chains drawn from one sample of a study of blood T cell repertoires in COVID-19. Only in-frame clones appear in the TCRdb table, and some are missing; sequencing was by immunoSEQ multiplex PCR. The sample holds 180,000 or so clones, 65% to 90% seen once. The sample consisted of peripheral blood. These receptor sequences come from a man aged 55 to 70 with acute or convalescent COVID-19. Both conserved end residues are part of each CDR3. D genes are given only for firm matches. Only some rows state a clone size, as once, few, many or a class for expanded clones.

d_call j_call clone_size v_call cdr3_nt cdr3_aa
TRBD2 TRBJ2-1 - TRBV2 TGTGCCAGCAGTGTAGACGGGGGGGTCTACAATGAGCAGTTCTTC CASSVDGGVYNEQFF
- TRBJ2-1 - TRBV5-1 TGCGCCAGCGCATTCAGCTACAATGAGCAGTTCTTC CASAFSYNEQFF
- TRBJ1-4 - TRBV7-9 TGTGCCAGCAGCTCCAATTCGGGATATAATGAAAAACTGTTTTTT CASSSNSGYNEKLFF
TRBD2 TRBJ2-7 - TRBV9 TGTGCCAGCAGCGTAAGCGGGACCTCCTACGAGCAGTACTTC CASSVSGTSYEQYF
TRBD1 TRBJ1-6 - TRBV7-9 TGTGCCAGCAGCTTAAGACAGGGGGATAATTCACCCCTCCACTTT CASSLRQGDNSPLHF
TRBD1 TRBJ2-4 - TRBV5-1 TGCGCCAGCAGCCCAACAGGGGGCGTAAACATTCAGTACTTC CASSPTGGVNIQYF
TRBD2 TRBJ2-2 - TRBV30 TGTGCCTGGAGCTTCGGACTAGCGGGAGTTGTCGGGGAGCTGTTTTTT CAWSFGLAGVVGELFF
- TRBJ2-1 - TRBV2 TGTGCCAGCACCCGATCGGCGGGCTCCTACAATGAGCAGTTCTTC CASTRSAGSYNEQFF
TRBD2 TRBJ2-1 - TRBV28 TGTGCCAGCAAATTAAGGGGACTAGCCATGCAGTTCTTC CASKLRGLAMQFF
- TRBJ2-5 once TRBV7-8 TGTGCCAGCAGCTTGGCGGGACCTAGGGAGACCCAGTACTTC CASSLAGPRETQYF